This T cell receptor (beta chain) was captured by sequencing in a study of T-cell memory formation after mild COVID-19. Study overall: The two donors had largely donor-specific TCR clusters. Study-wide results and caveats: Clones which contracted sat mainly in CM and EM if CD4+, and in EMRA if CD8+. Researchers could not confirm that second-wave clones peaking on day 37 targeted SARS-CoV-2.

The authors produced TCR alpha and TCR beta cDNA libraries with sample barcodes and UMIs by 5'RACE using constant-segment primers. TCRdb fed the 5' RACE reads into MiXCR, producing one record per CDR3 protein. The sample consists of 50,000 to 60,000 distinct CDR3 sequences, around a quarter of them appearing once. Trimming took off 0 bases at V and 2 bases at J, with 7 bases between the two ends. Germline-derived CDR1 and CDR2 are MGHRA and YSYEKL. There are 14 residues in the CDR3. As to this clonotype: Antigen specificity is unknown.

Sequencing was performed on PBMCs or a T cell subset sorted from them (not recorded which). The TCR sequence derives from a man between 18 and 29 years old who had mild COVID-19 (a few samples of this study predate the infection). Cell type and time point are not known. The chain couples TRBV4-1 to TRBJ1-2; unclear D gene. DNA for the CDR3: TGCGCCAGCAGCCAAGAGAGCGGAAACTATGGCTACACCTTC. As protein: CASSQESGNYGYTF.